The clone carrying this T cell receptor (beta chain) was picked up many times. The data belong to a study of molecular identifiers for immune sequencing clone quantification. Overall study: Naive CD8 RNA (roughly 20,000 or 100,000 cells) was divided into five aliquots, with four sequenced.

The bulk TCR libraries were made with methods described before and with listed TCR primers. Each CDR3 protein is one row after TCRdb ran MiXCR on the PCR reads. The sample consists of around 470,000 distinct CDR3 sequences, roughly a fifth of them appearing once. Trimming left V 2 bases short and J 0 bases short, with 5 bases between. Germline V CDR1 and CDR2: MDHEN, SYDVKM. The CDR3 contains 14 residues. The chain links TRBV28 to TRBJ1-3; no firm D call. Sequencing used naive CD8+ T cells from blood, with Jurkat cell RNA spiked in. Subset in this sample: FACS-sorted CD8+CD4-CCR7+CD45RA+ naive T cells. This clonotype was sampled from a human donor in good health. Some libraries in this study had Jurkat cell RNA spiked in. CDR3 in DNA: TGTGCCAGCAGTTTAACCGCCTCTGGAAACACCATATATTTT. It yields the protein CASSLTASGNTIYF.